This TCR beta chain was captured by sequencing in a study of technical replicates of blood from several donors. This clone was observed a few times. Generated by immunoSEQ multiplex PCR, the TCRdb table keeps only in-frame clones and is missing some. The sample shows approximately 95,000 clones, approximately 95% of them seen only once. Material for sequencing was T cells isolated from PBMCs. The receptor was isolated from a human donor in good health.

The CDR3: CAWRVSRASGTNEQYF. In DNA, the CDR3 is TGTGCCTGGAGGGTGTCGAGGGCTAGCGGGACCAACGAGCAGTACTTC. This chain connects TRBV30 to TRBJ2-7; 9 positions agree with TRBD2. There are 16 residues in the CDR3. CDR1 is GTSNPN and CDR2 is SVGIG in the germline V gene (reference sequence). Trimming removed 3 bases from V and 5 bases from J; junction bases left unmatched: 14.